Listed here are 20 T cell receptor beta chains from one sample, sequenced in a study of T cell responses to AZD1222 COVID-19 vaccine. Method: immunoSEQ multiplex PCR; TCRdb's copy keeps in-frame clones and lacks some. The sample lists under 80,000 clones; about 85% were seen once. The sequences come from peripheral blood, collected 28 days after the second AZD1222 dose. The receptors shown here come from an adult who received the AZD1222 COVID-19 vaccine.

This chain connects TRBV3-1 (or the pseudogene TRBV3-2) to TRBJ2-7; D is unclear. This CDR3 has 12 amino acids. Looked up from germline, CDR1 is LGHDT and CDR2 is YNNKEL (reference sequence). Trimming removed 0 bases from V and 10 bases from J, with 10 bases in between. The CDR3 nucleotides read TGTGCCAGCAGCCAAGATGACCAGGCCCAGTACTTC. It specifies CASSQDDQAQYF.

The chain links TRBV14 to TRBJ1-2; no clear D. The V gene lost 6 bases and the J gene lost 0 bases, with 11 bases spanning the gap. The V gene's germline CDR1 is SGHDN and CDR2 FVKESK. This CDR3 is 14 amino acids long. The CDR3 sequence: CASSIPGANYGYTF. Here the CDR3 DNA reads TGTGCCAGCAGTATCCCAGGAGCTAACTATGGCTACACCTTC.

This chain uses TRBV7-2 with TRBJ2-5, with 10 bases lining up with TRBD1. Looked up from germline, CDR1 is SGHTA and CDR2 is FQGNSA. The CDR3 totals 16 residues. V gave up 5 bases and J gave up 5 bases; unmatched junction bases: 11. CDR3 amino acids: CASSLTWTGGRETQYF. For the CDR3, the DNA is TGTGCCAGCAGCCTCACCTGGACAGGGGGTCGGGAGACCCAGTACTTC.

This sequence joins TRBV5-5 and TRBJ1-6; 7 bases match TRBD1. This CDR3 has 14 residues. Germline V lookup: CDR1 SGHKS, CDR2 YYEKEE (reference sequence). V dropped 7 bases and J dropped 7; count of bases not matched to a gene: 8. DNA of the CDR3: TGTGCCAGCTTACGGGGACAGTCCAATTCACCCCTCCACTTT. As protein: CASLRGQSNSPLHF.

V is TRBV5-4 and J is TRBJ1-1; 7 bases are a match to TRBD1. The junction had 14 bases not matched to a gene; V was cut back by 4 bases and J by 5 bases. This CDR3 is 16 amino acids long. The germline V gene has CDR1 SGHNT and CDR2 YYREEE (reference sequence). For the CDR3, the DNA is TGTGCCAGCAGCCCCCAGACAGGGCTAAAGAGTACTGAAGCTTTCTTT. Its protein is CASSPQTGLKSTEAFF.

The rearrangement uses TRBV12-3 or TRBV12-4 and TRBJ2-5, with D unclear. The CDR3 length is 12 residues. Trimming cost V 4 bases and J 5 bases, with 8 bases left between them. The CDR3 spells CASSSPRETQYF. The CDR3 DNA sequence: TGTGCCAGCAGTTCCCCCCGGGAGACCCAGTACTTC.

The chain employs TRBV6-5 and TRBJ1-2; 8 nucleotides match TRBD1. Germline V CDR1 and CDR2: MNHEY, SVGAGI. The V and J ends lost 2 bases and 2 bases, in that order; junction bases with no gene match: 7. CDR3 length equals 16 residues. The CDR3, as DNA: TGTGCCAGCAGTTACCGCCTGACAGGGGACAACTATGGCTACACCTTC. This codes for CASSYRLTGDNYGYTF.

V and J are TRBV7-2 and TRBJ1-1; D is undetermined. With 1 base removed from V and 0 bases from J, the gap between germline ends came to 15 bases. The V gene's germline CDR1 is SGHTA and CDR2 FQGNSA. The length of the CDR3 is 17 residues. The CDR3 DNA is TGTGCCAGCAGCTTAGGAAGTCGGCAGAACATGAACACTGAAGCTTTCTTT. It yields the protein CASSLGSRQNMNTEAFF.

This clone has a handful of counts. This chain links TRBV29-1 with TRBJ2-7; D remains unclear. This CDR3 has 15 residues. V was clipped by 3 bases and J by 0 bases, with 15 bases between them. Germline V gene sequence: CDR1 SQVTM, CDR2 ANQGSEA. Here the CDR3 DNA reads TGCAGCGTTGAGGATCCGTGGTCGAGCTCCTACGAGCAGTACTTC. The encoded protein is CSVEDPWSSSYEQYF.

The chain couples TRBV12-5 to TRBJ2-7; tentatively, D is TRBD2 (6 bases). The V gene's germline CDR1 is LGHNT and CDR2 FRNRAP. The CDR3 loop spans 14 amino acids. Trimming cost V 2 bases and J 6 bases, with 14 bases left between them. The CDR3 region is CASGLTGTASEQYF. CDR3 nucleotide sequence: TGTGCTAGTGGTTTGACCGGGACTGCGAGCGAGCAGTACTTC.

V gene TRBV18 combines with J gene TRBJ2-7, with 11 bases lining up with TRBD2. This CDR3 has 15 amino acids. Germline-derived CDR1 and CDR2 are KGHSH and LQKENI. V shed 6 bases and J 5 bases; nucleotides not matched to a gene: 9. As DNA, the CDR3 is TGTGCCAGCTCTTCCACTAGCGGGAGTCGGGACGAGCAGTACTTC. Residues: CASSSTSGSRDEQYF.

The V and J genes are TRBV29-1 and TRBJ2-1; a weak D match, TRBD2 (6 bases). The CDR3 has 14 amino acids. V was pared by 6 bases and J by 5 bases, with 17 bases between. The germline gives CDR1 SQVTM, CDR2 ANQGSEA. The CDR3 DNA reads as TGCAGCGTCATAGGGAGCGGGCGGGACAATGAGCAGTTCTTC. Translation: CSVIGSGRDNEQFF.

This clone was recorded a few times. The CDR3 nucleotides are TGTGCCAGCAGCTTCGGGCCGTACACCGGGGAGCTGTTTTTT. This sequence encodes CASSFGPYTGELFF. The genes are TRBV11-3 and TRBJ2-2; D is unresolved. The CDR3 length is 14 residues. Trimming left V 3 bases short and J 3 bases short, with 8 bases between. Germline V gene data show CDR1 as SGHNT and CDR2 as YENEEA.

The rearrangement uses TRBV29-1 and TRBJ2-3; either TRBD1 or TRBD2 may fit D (5 bases each). Germline CDR1 is SQVTM and CDR2 is ANQGSEA. V dropped 3 bases and J dropped 0 bases, with 10 bases sitting between them. This CDR3 contains 14 residues. Here the CDR3 DNA reads TGCAGCGTTGAGGGGGTCAGTAGCACAGATACGCAGTATTTT. Protein sequence: CSVEGVSSTDTQYF.

Only one count was recorded for this clone. The CDR3: CASSRGQGPYEQYF. CDR3 DNA: TGTGCCAGCTCCCGGGGACAGGGACCCTACGAGCAGTACTTC. The chain recombines TRBV18 with TRBJ2-7; 9 bases align to TRBD1. Germline V gene sequence: CDR1 KGHSH, CDR2 LQKENI. Trimming removed 6 bases from V and 2 bases from J; junction bases left unmatched: 5. This CDR3 has 14 amino acids.

CDR3 in amino acids: CASTSSNQPQHF. Here the CDR3 DNA reads TGTGCCAGCACCTCAAGCAATCAGCCCCAGCATTTT. The chain employs TRBV2 and TRBJ1-5; D gene uncertain. CDR3 length: 12 residues. Germline V gene sequence: CDR1 SNHLY, CDR2 FYNNEI. V lost 7 bases to trimming and J lost 1 base, with 5 bases between them. The full variable domain, rest sourced from reference TRBV2 and TRBJ1-5, is EPEVTQTPSHQVTQMGQEVILRCVPISNHLYFYWYRQILGQKVEFLVSFYNNEISEKSEIFDDQFSVERPDGSNFTLKIRSTKLEDSAMYFCASTSSNQPQHFGDGTRLSIL.

This rearrangement joins TRBV18 to TRBJ2-1; 8 nucleotides match TRBD1. The CDR3 loop spans 14 amino acids. V dropped 3 bases and J dropped 9; count of bases not matched to a gene: 7. Germline V gives CDR1 KGHSH, CDR2 LQKENI. In DNA form, the CDR3 reads TGTGCCAGCTCACCTAGGACAGGGAGGTTTGAGCAGTTCTTC. Protein: CASSPRTGRFEQFF.

The chain links TRBV7-6 to TRBJ2-6; a weak D match, TRBD2 (5 bases). CDR1 is SGHVS, CDR2 FNYEAQ, per germline. This CDR3 comprises 15 residues. Trimming removed 1 base from V and 2 bases from J, with 6 bases in between. CDR3 region: CASSLVGAGANVLTF. The CDR3 DNA follows: TGTGCCAGCAGCTTAGTCGGGGCTGGGGCCAACGTCCTGACTTTC.

This sequence joins TRBV5-1 and TRBJ1-1; D is undetermined. Germline V gene sequence: CDR1 SGHRS, CDR2 YFSETQ. The CDR3 is 13 residues long. Trimming took off 0 bases at V and 4 bases at J, with 7 bases between the two ends. The CDR3 DNA reads as TGCGCCAGCAGCTTGGATCCTTCCACTGAAGCTTTCTTT. This gives the protein CASSLDPSTEAFF.

This clone came up a few times. The chain is built from TRBV7-8 and TRBJ2-4, with 12 nucleotides matching TRBD2. V lost 0 bases to trimming and J lost 2 bases; unmatched junction nucleotides: 11. This CDR3 has 20 residues. Germline loops: CDR1 SGHVS, CDR2 FQNEAQ. The CDR3 DNA reads as TGTGCCAGCAGCTTAGCGCATGTGACTAGCGGGAGAGGGCCCAAAAACATTCAGTACTTC. Encoded protein: CASSLAHVTSGRGPKNIQYF.